This TCR beta chain was sequenced for a study of a mutant IDH1 vaccine in newly diagnosed glioma. Study overall: Earlier therapy was either radiotherapy, temozolomide, or both, and most got both.

On this clone: The antigen remains unidentified.

This sample's time point: week 11, during vaccination. Vaccination comprised doses that each held 300 ug of mutant IDH1 20-mer peptide, plus topical imiquimod. The donors' diagnosis was new WHO grade 3 or 4 astrocytoma that was IDH1-mutant and ATRX-lost. CDR1 is SGDLS and CDR2 is YYNGEE in the germline V gene. The CDR3 is 14 residues long. Trimming at V came to 3 bases and at J to 6 bases, leaving 4 bases not matched to a gene. Only in-frame clones appear in the TCRdb table, and some are missing; sequencing was by immunoSEQ multiplex PCR. Of 120,000 or so clones detected, 80% appear once; the ten largest clones hold 5.5%.

The J gene is TRBJ2-1, the V gene TRBV9, with 9 bases lining up with TRBD1. Material: PBMCs, obtained from a glioma patient whose treatment included an IDH1 peptide vaccine. The sequence was collected from a man aged 40-49 years with glioma. CDR3 sequence (DNA): TGTGCCAGCAGCGGGGGACAGGGTGGCAATGAGCAGTTCTTC. It translates to CASSGGQGGNEQFF.